Each of the 13 T cell receptor beta chains below was sequenced from the same sample in a study of cytomegalovirus exposure and HLA in healthy donors. Libraries were prepared by immunoSEQ multiplex PCR; TCRdb keeps only in-frame clonotypes and omits some of them. The sample carries about 78,000 clones, 90% to 96% recorded once. The sequenced material came from PBMCs. These TCRs come from a man aged 18 to 30 in good health and CMV-seropositive.

The chain employs TRBV27 and TRBJ1-1, with 7 nucleotides matching TRBD1. The CDR3 totals 20 residues. J gave up 3 bases and V 0 bases, and 19 bases lay outside the gene matches. Germline-derived CDR1 and CDR2 are MNHEY and SMNVEV (reference sequence). CDR3 DNA: TGTGCCAGCAGTTTATCGTTGAGCCCTGGTTCGACAGGGATCTACACTGAAGCTTTCTTT. Translated, it gives CASSLSLSPGSTGIYTEAFF.

There are a few counts of this clone. This chain links TRBV6-4 with TRBJ2-2, with 8 bases matching TRBD2. The CDR3 extends over 13 amino acids. V dropped 5 bases and J dropped 4; count of bases not matched to a gene: 0. From germline, CDR1 is MRHNA and CDR2 SNTAGT. This CDR3 is CASSSGSTGELFF. CDR3 bases: TGTGCCAGCAGTAGCGGGAGCACCGGGGAGCTGTTTTTT.

Comment on this clone: The identical CDR3 is also encoded by other nucleotide sequences in the sample. The rearrangement uses TRBV2 and TRBJ1-2; weak D call: TRBD1 (6 bases). The CDR3 has 14 amino acids. Looked up from germline, CDR1 is SNHLY and CDR2 is FYNNEI. V lost 6 bases, J lost 8 bases, and 19 bases lay in between. CDR3 protein: CASREYRVVEGYTF. DNA for the CDR3: TGTGCCAGCAGGGAATACAGGGTCGTAGAAGGCTACACCTTC. The variable domain in full, completed from reference TRBV2 and TRBJ1-2, reads EPEVTQTPSHQVTQMGQEVILRCVPISNHLYFYWYRQILGQKVEFLVSFYNNEISEKSEIFDDQFSVERPDGSNFTLKIRSTKLEDSAMYFCASREYRVVEGYTFGSGTRLTVV.

CDR3: CASSYTLNTEAFF. In DNA form, the CDR3 reads TGTGCCAGCAGTTATACTTTGAACACTGAAGCTTTCTTT. The rearrangement links TRBV6-5 to TRBJ1-1; D remains unclear. CDR3 length: 13 residues. Germline CDR1 MNHEY, CDR2 SVGAGI. The V end was cut by 3 bases, the J end by 0 bases, with 5 bases between.

The CDR3 DNA reads as TGTGCCAGCAGTCCGTTTCGGGACACAGATACGCAGTATTTT. Translation gives CASSPFRDTDTQYF. The genes are TRBV6-1 and TRBJ2-3; tentative D call: TRBD2 (5 bases). Trimming pared 5 bases from V and 2 bases from J, leaving 11 bases between. Germline loops: CDR1 MNHNS, CDR2 SASEGT. The CDR3 loop spans 14 amino acids.

The chain couples TRBV30 to TRBJ2-1; D may be TRBD1 (5 bases). The length of the CDR3 is 12 residues. Trimming left V 0 bases short and J 7 bases short, with 7 bases between. CDR1 GTSNPN and CDR2 SVGIG come from the germline V gene (reference sequence). CDR3 bases: TGTGCCTGGAGTGTAAGGGGAAATGAGCAGTTCTTC. This gives the protein CAWSVRGNEQFF. Using reference TRBV30 and TRBJ2-1 for the parts outside the CDR3, the full variable domain is SQTIHQWPATLVQPVGSPLSLECTVEGTSNPNLYWYRQAAGRGLQLLFYSVGIGQISSEVPQNLSASRPQDRQFILSSKKLLLSDSGFYLCAWSVRGNEQFFGPGTRLTVL.

The V gene is TRBV28, the J gene TRBJ2-3; 11 positions match TRBD2. The V gene's germline CDR1 is MDHEN and CDR2 SYDVKM. The CDR3 is 16 residues long. V lost 3 bases, J lost 2 bases, and 4 bases stayed unmatched. This chain's CDR3 is CASSFLLAGATDTQYF. CDR3 DNA: TGTGCCAGCAGTTTTTTACTAGCGGGAGCCACAGATACGCAGTATTTT. Variable domain in full (rest from reference TRBV28 and TRBJ2-3): DVKVTQSSRYLVKRTGEKVFLECVQDMDHENMFWYRQDPGLGLRLIYFSYDVKMKEKGDIPEGYSVSREKKERFSLILESASTNQTSMYLCASSFLLAGATDTQYFGPGTRLTVL.

This chain links TRBV5-5 with TRBJ2-5; D is ambiguous. CDR1 and CDR2 from the germline V gene are SGHKS and YYEKEE (reference sequence). The CDR3 runs to 15 residues. V lost 7 bases and J 7 bases, leaving 23 bases between the germline ends. The chain's CDR3 is CASSTSPIARGTQYF. DNA for the CDR3: TGTGCCAGCTCGACCAGCCCGATAGCTCGCGGGACCCAGTACTTC. Variable domain in full (rest from reference TRBV5-5 and TRBJ2-5): DAGVTQSPTHLIKTRGQQVTLRCSPISGHKSVSWYQQVLGQGPQFIFQYYEKEERGRGNFPDRFSARQFPNYSSELNVNALLLGDSALYLCASSTSPIARGTQYFGPGTRLLVL.

The chain employs TRBV29-1 and TRBJ2-7; TRBD2 matches 7 bases. This CDR3 region has 15 residues. Germline loops: CDR1 SQVTM, CDR2 ANQGSEA. The ends lost 8 bases at V and 2 bases at J; junction bases unmatched: 15. The CDR3 DNA is TGCAGCACCCGAGGGGAGCGGGGAGGGGCCTACGAGCAGTACTTC. Translating it yields CSTRGERGGAYEQYF.

The gene calls are TRBV5-1 and TRBJ1-1, with unresolved D. V gave up 4 bases and J gave up 1 base, with 8 bases separating them. The CDR3 sequence is 13 residues long. Per germline, CDR1 SGHRS and CDR2 YFSETQ. DNA of the CDR3: TGCGCCAGCAGCCCCCCTCGGAACACTGAAGCTTTCTTT. Encoded protein: CASSPPRNTEAFF. Using reference TRBV5-1 and TRBJ1-1 for the parts outside the CDR3, the full variable domain is KAGVTQTPRYLIKTRGQQVTLSCSPISGHRSVSWYQQTPGQGLQFLFEYFSETQRNKGNFPGRFSGRQFSNSRSEMNVSTLELGDSALYLCASSPPRNTEAFFGQGTRLTVV.

The chain is built from TRBV21-1 and TRBJ2-5; the table's D gene call, TRBD2, was not cross checked with the DNA. TRBV21-1 is an annotated pseudogene. This CDR3 contains 13 residues. The DNA of the CDR3 is TGTGCCAGCAGCCGGGACTGTCAAGAGACCCAGTACTTC. Translation: CASSRDCQETQYF.

The chain employs TRBV4-1 and TRBJ2-3, with TRBD2 as a possible D gene (6 bases). CDR3 length: 15 residues. Per germline, CDR1 MGHRA and CDR2 YSYEKL. V lost 0 bases to trimming and J lost 1 base, with 8 bases between them. As DNA, the CDR3 is TGCGCCAGCAGCCAAGATCGACTAGGCACAGATACGCAGTATTTT. As protein: CASSQDRLGTDTQYF.

The genes are TRBV18 and TRBJ2-1; D is uncertain. CDR1 and CDR2 from the germline V gene are KGHSH and LQKENI. The V and J ends lost 6 bases and 5 bases respectively, with 11 bases between them. The CDR3 extends over 13 amino acids. The CDR3 nucleotides read TGTGCCAGCTCCCTTAATCTCCACAATGAGCAGTTCTTC. Translation gives CASSLNLHNEQFF.